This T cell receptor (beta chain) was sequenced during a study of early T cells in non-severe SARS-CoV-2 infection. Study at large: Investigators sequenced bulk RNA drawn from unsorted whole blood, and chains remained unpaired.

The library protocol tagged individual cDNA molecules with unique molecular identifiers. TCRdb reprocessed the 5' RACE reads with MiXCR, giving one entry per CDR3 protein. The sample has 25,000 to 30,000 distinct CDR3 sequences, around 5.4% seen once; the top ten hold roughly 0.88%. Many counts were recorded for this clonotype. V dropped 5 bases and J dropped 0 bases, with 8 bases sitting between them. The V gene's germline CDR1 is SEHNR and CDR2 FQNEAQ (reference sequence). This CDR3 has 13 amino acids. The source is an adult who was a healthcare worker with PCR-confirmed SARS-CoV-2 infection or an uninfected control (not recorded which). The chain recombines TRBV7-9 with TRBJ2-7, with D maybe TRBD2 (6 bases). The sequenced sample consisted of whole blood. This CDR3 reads CASSDGSSYEQYF. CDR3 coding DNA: TGTGCCAGCAGCGACGGGAGCTCCTACGAGCAGTACTTC.